A single T cell receptor (beta chain) is shown here with its context. This entry is derived from a study of cytomegalovirus exposure and HLA in healthy donors. With 2 bases clipped from V and 2 bases from J, the junction kept 6 bases outside the gene matches. Germline CDR1 is MNHEY and CDR2 is SMNVEV (reference sequence). CDR3 length: 16 residues. The PCR had 60 Vbeta and 13 Jbeta primers. Sequencing used immunoSEQ multiplex PCR; TCRdb keeps in-frame clones, though not all of them. The table includes more than 95,000 clones, roughly 69% detected once. Sequenced material: PBMCs. This clonotype was obtained from a woman aged 40 to 49 in good health and CMV-seropositive. The chain joins TRBV27 to TRBJ2-7; TRBD1 matches at 10 bases. CDR3 nucleotide sequence: TGTGCCAGCAGTTTAGTTTGGGGGACAGGGGCCTACGAGCAGTACTTC. Its translation: CASSLVWGTGAYEQYF.